This is a list of T cell receptor beta chains from one sample in a study of blood T cell repertoires in COVID-19. The method was immunoSEQ multiplex PCR; TCRdb's version includes in-frame clones alone and lacks a portion of them. Among some 350,000 clones listed, around nine tenths were seen once. Sequenced material: peripheral blood. The receptor set was obtained from a woman between 18 and 29 years old who had recovered from COVID-19. Both conserved end residues are part of each CDR3. The D gene is left open where the match is weak. Size is stated for part of the rows, as once, few or many counts, or as a class when the clone is expanded.

J | size | D | V | CDR3 | DNA
TRBJ2-5 | - | - | TRBV29-1 | CSGGTQETQYF | TGCAGCGGCGGAACCCAAGAGACCCAGTACTTC
TRBJ2-3 | - | - | TRBV9 | CASSVGLGAVADTQYF | TGTGCCAGCAGCGTAGGGTTGGGAGCGGTGGCAGATACGCAGTATTTT
TRBJ2-3 | once | - | TRBV4-3 | CASSQGRRTDTQYF | TGCGCCAGCAGCCAAGGACGGAGAACAGATACGCAGTATTTT
TRBJ2-5 | - | TRBD1 | TRBV28 | CASSGWDRGQETQYF | TGTGCCAGCAGTGGGTGGGACAGGGGTCAAGAGACCCAGTACTTC
TRBJ2-1 | - | - | TRBV20-1 | CRDTSPDEQFF | TGCCGAGACACTTCTCCCGATGAGCAGTTCTTC
TRBJ1-1 | once | TRBD1 | TRBV5-1 | CASSPGGQGSAEAFF | TGCGCCAGCAGCCCGGGGGGACAGGGGTCCGCTGAAGCTTTCTTT
TRBJ1-1 | - | TRBD1 | TRBV11-3 | CASSFRGLGAFF | TGTGCCAGCAGCTTTAGGGGGCTGGGGGCTTTCTTT
TRBJ1-2 | - | - | TRBV11-2 | CASSLVAGENYGYTF | TGTGCCAGCAGCTTAGTGGCAGGGGAAAACTATGGCTACACCTTC
TRBJ1-4 | - | - | TRBV11-2 | CASSLDHREKLFF | TGTGCCAGCAGCTTAGATCACCGGGAAAAACTGTTTTTT
TRBJ2-1 | - | TRBD2 | TRBV20-1 | CSASSTSGRAYNEQFF | TGCAGTGCTAGTAGCACCAGCGGGAGGGCGTACAATGAGCAGTTCTTC
TRBJ1-2 | - | - | TRBV10-3 | CAIMIQAEQGGVRGYTF | TGTGCCATCATGATCCAAGCGGAACAGGGTGGGGTCCGTGGCTACACCTTC
TRBJ2-1 | - | TRBD1 | TRBV28 | CASRHRDRGVNEQFF | TGTGCCAGCAGGCACCGGGACAGGGGTGTCAATGAGCAGTTCTTC
TRBJ2-5 | - | TRBD1 | TRBV20-1 | CSASRQGAGETQYF | TGCAGTGCTAGTAGACAGGGGGCTGGAGAGACCCAGTACTTC
TRBJ2-5 | - | - | TRBV3-1/TRBV3-2 | CASRSRCRGRLETQYF | TGTGCCAGCAGGAGTCGCTGTAGGGGTCGGCTAGAGACCCAGTACTTC
TRBJ2-2 | - | - | TRBV4-1 | CASSTEPQGRNTGELFF | TGCGCCAGCAGCACAGAGCCTCAGGGGAGAAACACCGGGGAGCTGTTTTTT
TRBJ2-2 | - | TRBD1 | TRBV11-3 | CASSLVAGTGTGELFF | TGTGCCAGCAGCTTAGTGGCCGGGACAGGGACCGGGGAGCTGTTTTTT
TRBJ2-5 | - | - | TRBV7-9 | CASSLSMAVETQYF | TGTGCCAGCAGCTTATCCATGGCCGTGGAGACCCAGTACTTC
TRBJ2-2 | - | TRBD2 | TRBV5-6 | CASSFGGAGELFF | TGTGCCAGCAGCTTCGGGGGGGCCGGGGAGCTGTTTTTT
TRBJ1-1 | few | TRBD1 | TRBV3-1/TRBV3-2 | CASSQRTGGNTEAFF | TGTGCCAGCAGCCAGAGGACAGGGGGGAACACTGAAGCTTTCTTT
TRBJ2-2 | - | - | TRBV12-3/TRBV12-4 | CAIRQDTGELFF | TGTGCCATCCGACAGGACACCGGGGAGCTGTTTTTT
TRBJ1-4 | - | - | TRBV7-9 | CASSLRGESEKLFF | TGTGCCAGCAGCTTAAGGGGCGAGTCCGAAAAACTGTTTTTT
TRBJ2-1 | - | TRBD2 | TRBV7-8 | CASSFRLAGVVLRNNEQFF | TGTGCCAGCAGCTTCAGACTAGCGGGAGTGGTTCTTCGGAACAATGAGCAGTTCTTC
TRBJ1-2 | once | - | TRBV6-5 | CASSPVGRAKGYTF | TGTGCCAGCAGCCCCGTTGGGAGGGCGAAGGGCTACACCTTC
TRBJ1-2 | - | TRBD1 | TRBV19 | CASSRPSQGGGYTF | TGTGCCAGTAGTAGACCGTCCCAGGGGGGCGGCTACACCTTC
TRBJ2-2 | - | - | TRBV21-1 | CASSEGGRVNTGELFF | TGTGCCAGCAGCGAGGGAGGTCGGGTGAACACCGGGGAGCTGTTTTTT
TRBJ1-4 | - | - | TRBV6-5 | CASSLTGFNEKLFF | TGTGCCAGCAGTCTGACAGGATTTAATGAAAAACTGTTTTTT
TRBJ1-3 | few | - | TRBV7-2 | CASSSQGAGNTIYF | TGTGCCAGCAGCTCACAGGGCGCTGGAAACACCATATATTTT
TRBJ2-1 | - | TRBD1 | TRBV24-1 | CATSDSGTGRNEQFF | TGTGCCACCAGTGATTCCGGGACAGGGAGAAATGAGCAGTTCTTC